A single sample is the source of the 18 T cell receptor beta chains below, sequenced in a study of cytomegalovirus exposure and HLA in healthy donors. The PCR used 60 Vbeta and 13 Jbeta primers. Measured with immunoSEQ multiplex PCR; TCRdb has only the in-frame clones, and not every one. The data show a few hundred thousand clones, over 75% seen once. The sample comprised PBMCs. These receptors were obtained from a girl aged 2-10 years in good health and CMV-seronegative.

This clone came up a few times. The chain recombines TRBV6-1 with TRBJ1-5, with D perhaps matching TRBD1 (5 bases). CDR1 is MNHNS, CDR2 SASEGT, per germline. Trimming shortened V by 2 bases and J by 4 bases, and 9 bases separated the two germline ends. The CDR3 contains 14 residues. CDR3 coding DNA: TGTGCCAGCAGTGAACCCTCAGGGAATCAGCCCCAGCATTTT. It encodes CASSEPSGNQPQHF.

This clone has only a few counts. The chain has TRBV5-6 and TRBJ2-7, with TRBD1 matching 9 bases. Germline CDR1 SGHDT, CDR2 YYEEEE. V was pared by 2 bases and J by 4 bases, with 4 bases of the junction left unmatched. The CDR3 totals 14 residues. CDR3 residues: CASSLTGGWYEQYF. In nucleotides, the CDR3 is TGTGCCAGCAGCTTAACAGGGGGCTGGTACGAGCAGTACTTC.

This chain joins TRBV5-1 and TRBJ2-1; possibly TRBD2 for D (7 bases). With 0 bases removed from V and 8 bases from J, the gap between germline ends came to 9 bases. The CDR3 sequence is 13 residues long. Germline lookup yields CDR1 SGHRS and CDR2 YFSETQ. The CDR3 bases are TGCGCCAGCAGCTTGGGAGGGGGGGATGAGCAGTTCTTC. It specifies CASSLGGGDEQFF.

The chain joins TRBV7-6 to TRBJ2-1; 8 bases fit TRBD2. CDR1 and CDR2 from the germline V gene are SGHVS and FNYEAQ. The CDR3 covers 16 residues. J lost 5 bases, V lost 2 bases, and 8 bases had no gene match. Here the CDR3 reads CASSLRLREGDNEQFF. The CDR3 coding sequence is TGTGCCAGCAGCTTACGTCTCCGGGAGGGCGACAATGAGCAGTTCTTC.

There are a few counts of this clone. The genes are TRBV6-1 and TRBJ1-5; unclear D gene. The V end lost 4 bases, the J end lost 5 bases, and 9 bases lay between the germline ends. This CDR3 contains 13 residues. CDR1 is MNHNS, CDR2 SASEGT, per germline. CDR3 sequence (DNA): TGTGCCAGCAGTGGTGAGCCGGATCAGCCCCAGCATTTT. It specifies CASSGEPDQPQHF.

The gene calls are TRBV6-5 and TRBJ1-1, with 9 nucleotides matching TRBD1. V was pared by 2 bases and J by 4 bases, with 2 bases of the junction left unmatched. The CDR3 has 14 residues. Germline assignment: CDR1 MNHEY and CDR2 SVGAGI. DNA for the CDR3: TGTGCCAGCAGTTACCGGGACAGGGCCACTGAAGCTTTCTTT. Amino acid sequence: CASSYRDRATEAFF.

The chain recombines TRBV14 with TRBJ2-7; 8 bases align to TRBD2. The germline V gene has CDR1 SGHDN and CDR2 FVKESK. This CDR3 spans 15 amino acids. Trimming removed 2 bases from V and 3 bases from J; junction bases left unmatched: 6. As DNA, the CDR3 is TGTGCCAGCAGCCAAACAACTAGCGGACTCTACGAGCAGTACTTC. Its protein product is CASSQTTSGLYEQYF.

The chain links TRBV7-9 to TRBJ1-4; 10 bases align to TRBD1. The CDR3 extends over 17 amino acids. After removal of 5 bases from V and 8 bases from J, the junction contained 14 bases not matched to a gene. The germline V gene encodes CDR1 SEHNR and CDR2 FQNEAQ (reference sequence). The CDR3 DNA reads TGTGCCAGCAGCCAACCGGTGGGACAGGGGTTTGTCGAAAAACTGTTTTTT. Amino acids: CASSQPVGQGFVEKLFF. Full variable domain (outside the CDR3, taken from reference TRBV7-9 and TRBJ1-4): DTGVSQNPRHKITKRGQNVTFRCDPISEHNRLYWYRQTLGQGPEFLTYFQNEAQLEKSRLLSDRFSAERPKGSFSTLEIQRTEQGDSAMYLCASSQPVGQGFVEKLFFGSGTQLSVL.

The rearrangement uses TRBV30 and TRBJ1-4, with TRBD1 matching over 7 bases. Losses at the gene ends were 8 bases for V and 0 bases for J; bases not matched to a gene: 6. The CDR3 length is 14 residues. In germline, CDR1 is GTSNPN, CDR2 SVGIG (reference sequence). DNA for the CDR3: TGTGCCGGATCCGGGACAGCAACTAATGAAAAACTGTTTTTT. This translates into CAGSGTATNEKLFF.

The chain is built from TRBV4-1 and TRBJ1-2; 9 bases fit TRBD1. Germline V gene sequence: CDR1 MGHRA, CDR2 YSYEKL. J lost 4 bases, V lost 8 bases, and 14 bases had no gene match. The CDR3 runs to 16 residues. CDR3 sequence (DNA): TGCGCCAGCGGTTATCGGGCGGGACAGGGTCTCTATGGCTACACCTTC. The encoded protein is CASGYRAGQGLYGYTF.

The V and J genes are TRBV5-4 and TRBJ2-7, with 10 bases matching TRBD1. Germline loops: CDR1 SGHNT, CDR2 YYREEE (reference sequence). This CDR3 comprises 14 residues. The ends lost 0 bases at V and 6 bases at J; junction bases unmatched: 3. The CDR3 here is CASSLGQGAPEQYF. Here the CDR3 DNA reads TGTGCCAGCAGCTTGGGACAGGGGGCCCCCGAGCAGTACTTC.

This clone was seen only a few times. The V call is TRBV5-1, the J call TRBJ1-2; D may be TRBD1 (6 bases). This CDR3 has 13 residues. Trimming stripped 3 bases from V and 2 bases from J, with 8 bases between. Per germline, CDR1 SGHRS and CDR2 YFSETQ. The CDR3 DNA reads as TGCGCCAGCAGCTACCAGGGGAACTATGGCTACACCTTC. Its translation is CASSYQGNYGYTF. Drawing the rest from reference TRBV5-1 and TRBJ1-2, the complete variable domain is KAGVTQTPRYLIKTRGQQVTLSCSPISGHRSVSWYQQTPGQGLQFLFEYFSETQRNKGNFPGRFSGRQFSNSRSEMNVSTLELGDSALYLCASSYQGNYGYTFGSGTRLTVV.

The chain couples TRBV19 to TRBJ2-3, with a weak D call TRBD2 (5 bases). V was clipped by 1 base and J by 5 bases, with 10 bases between them. The CDR3 contains 14 residues. Germline assignment: CDR1 LNHDA and CDR2 SQIVND (reference sequence). The CDR3 loop reads CASSIAAGGDTQYF. The CDR3 DNA reads as TGTGCCAGTAGTATAGCCGCGGGCGGAGATACGCAGTATTTT. The whole variable domain, filled in from reference TRBV19 and TRBJ2-3, reads DGGITQSPKYLFRKEGQNVTLSCEQNLNHDAMYWYRQDPGQGLRLIYYSQIVNDFQKGDIAEGYSVSREKKESFPLTVTSAQKNPTAFYLCASSIAAGGDTQYFGPGTRLTVL.

This chain uses TRBV19 with TRBJ2-5, with TRBD2 as a possible D gene (6 bases). Germline CDR1 LNHDA, CDR2 SQIVND (reference sequence). This CDR3 spans 13 amino acids. V lost 10 bases and J lost 1, with 13 bases in between. The CDR3 here is CATYGGTQETQYF. The CDR3 DNA follows: TGTGCCACCTACGGGGGTACCCAAGAGACCCAGTACTTC.

The chain has TRBV7-9 and TRBJ2-7, with TRBD2 matching over 7 bases. CDR3 size: 18 residues. Germline V gene lookup returns CDR1 SEHNR and CDR2 FQNEAQ (reference sequence). Trimming removed 5 bases from V and 2 bases from J; junction bases left unmatched: 18. DNA of the CDR3: TGTGCCAGCAGCCCCACTAGCGAGATTCCCCGCCCCCCCTACGAGCAGTACTTC. This translates into CASSPTSEIPRPPYEQYF.

The chain uses TRBV9 and TRBJ2-1; D remains ambiguous. CDR3 length: 12 amino acids. Germline CDR1 and CDR2: SGDLS and YYNGEE. The V gene lost 0 bases and the J gene lost 8 bases, with 6 bases spanning the gap. The CDR3 bases are TGTGCCAGCAGCGTAGGGCTCGATGAGCAGTTCTTC. It is translated as CASSVGLDEQFF.

V usage is TRBV27 and J usage is TRBJ2-1; TRBD2 matches 11 bases. Unmatched junction bases numbered 4, after V lost 0 bases and J lost 0 bases. The CDR3 runs to 18 residues. The germline V gene encodes CDR1 MNHEY and CDR2 SMNVEV (reference sequence). The CDR3 DNA reads TGTGCCAGCAGTTTATCGCGACTAGCGGGAAGCTCCTACAATGAGCAGTTCTTC. It translates to CASSLSRLAGSSYNEQFF.

The chain has TRBV7-9 and TRBJ1-2; D ambiguous. V was clipped by 1 base and J by 6 bases, with 12 bases between them. Germline CDR1 SEHNR, CDR2 FQNEAQ (reference sequence). The CDR3 runs 14 residues. As DNA, the CDR3 is TGTGCCAGCAGCTTAGTAGCAGCGACCCATGGCTACACCTTC. Translated: CASSLVAATHGYTF. The full variable domain, rest sourced from reference TRBV7-9 and TRBJ1-2, is DTGVSQNPRHKITKRGQNVTFRCDPISEHNRLYWYRQTLGQGPEFLTYFQNEAQLEKSRLLSDRFSAERPKGSFSTLEIQRTEQGDSAMYLCASSLVAATHGYTFGSGTRLTVV.